The entry that follows covers one T cell receptor beta chain sequence. CDR3 length: 17 amino acids. V gave up 0 bases and J gave up 0 bases, with 12 bases separating them. The germline V gene encodes CDR1 MGHRA and CDR2 YSYEKL. Primers for the PCR totalled 60 Vbeta and 13 Jbeta. TCRdb keeps only in-frame clones here, not all; method: immunoSEQ multiplex PCR. The sample gives 80,000 to 95,000 clones, approximately 89% of which show up once; approximately 9.2% is in the top ten. The sample originates from a study of cytomegalovirus exposure and HLA in healthy donors. Sequenced material: PBMCs. The source of this sequence is a man aged 30 to 45 in good health and CMV-seropositive. The rearrangement links TRBV4-1 to TRBJ2-1; tentative D call: TRBD2 (6 bases). The CDR3 sequence is CASSQEGLASSYNEQFF. CDR3 DNA sequence: TGCGCCAGCAGCCAAGAAGGCCTAGCGAGCTCCTACAATGAGCAGTTCTTC.